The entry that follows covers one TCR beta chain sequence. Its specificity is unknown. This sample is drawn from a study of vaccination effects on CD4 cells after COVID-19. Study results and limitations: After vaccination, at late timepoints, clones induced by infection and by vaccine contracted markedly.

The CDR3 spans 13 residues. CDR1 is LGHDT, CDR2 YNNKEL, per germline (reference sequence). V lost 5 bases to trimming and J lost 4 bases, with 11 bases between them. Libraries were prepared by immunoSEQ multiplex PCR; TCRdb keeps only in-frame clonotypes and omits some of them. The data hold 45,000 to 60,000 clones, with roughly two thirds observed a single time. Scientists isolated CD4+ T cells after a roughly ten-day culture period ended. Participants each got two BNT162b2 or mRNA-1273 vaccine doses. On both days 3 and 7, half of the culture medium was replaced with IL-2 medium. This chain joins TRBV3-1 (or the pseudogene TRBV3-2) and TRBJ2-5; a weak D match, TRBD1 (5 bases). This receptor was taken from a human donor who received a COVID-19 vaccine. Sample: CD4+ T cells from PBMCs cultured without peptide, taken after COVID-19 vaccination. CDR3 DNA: TGTGCCAGCAGCTTCAGGGCAGGAGAGACCCAGTACTTC. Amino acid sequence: CASSFRAGETQYF.